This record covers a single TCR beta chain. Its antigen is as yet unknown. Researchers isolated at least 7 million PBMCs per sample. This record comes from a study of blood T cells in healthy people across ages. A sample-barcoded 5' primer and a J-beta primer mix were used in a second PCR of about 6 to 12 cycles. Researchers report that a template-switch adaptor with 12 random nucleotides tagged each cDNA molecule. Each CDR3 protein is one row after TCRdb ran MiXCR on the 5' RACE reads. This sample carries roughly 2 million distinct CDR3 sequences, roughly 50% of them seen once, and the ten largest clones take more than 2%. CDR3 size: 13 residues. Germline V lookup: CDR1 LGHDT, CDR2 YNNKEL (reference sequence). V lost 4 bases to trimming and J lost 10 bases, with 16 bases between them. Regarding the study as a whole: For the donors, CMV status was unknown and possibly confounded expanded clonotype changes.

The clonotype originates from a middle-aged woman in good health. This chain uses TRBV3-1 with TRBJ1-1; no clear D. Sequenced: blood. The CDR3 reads CASSRGPDAGAFF. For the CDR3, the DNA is TGTGCCAGCAGCCGAGGACCCGACGCCGGAGCTTTCTTT.